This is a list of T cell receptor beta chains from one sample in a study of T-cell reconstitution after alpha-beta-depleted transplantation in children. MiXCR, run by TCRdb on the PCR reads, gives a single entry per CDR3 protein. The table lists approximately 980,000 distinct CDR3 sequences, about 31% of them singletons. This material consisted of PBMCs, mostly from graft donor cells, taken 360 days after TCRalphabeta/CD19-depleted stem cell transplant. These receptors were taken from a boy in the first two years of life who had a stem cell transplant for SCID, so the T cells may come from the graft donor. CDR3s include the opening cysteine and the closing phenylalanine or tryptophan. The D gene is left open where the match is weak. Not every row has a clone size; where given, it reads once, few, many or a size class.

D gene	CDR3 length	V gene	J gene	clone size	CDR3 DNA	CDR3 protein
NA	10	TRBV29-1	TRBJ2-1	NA	TGCAGCGTTGTGAGCAGGGCCCGGTTCTTC	CSVVSRARFF
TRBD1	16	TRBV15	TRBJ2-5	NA	TGTGCCACCAGCAGAGTTGAGGGACAGCATCAAGAGACCCAGTACTTC	CATSRVEGQHQETQYF
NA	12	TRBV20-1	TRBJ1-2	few	TGCAGTGCCCCACAGGGAAACTATGGCTACACCTTC	CSAPQGNYGYTF
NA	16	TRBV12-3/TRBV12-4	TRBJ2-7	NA	TGTGCCAGCAGTTTAAAGGCCGGGGGGCCGACCTACGAGCAGTACTTC	CASSLKAGGPTYEQYF
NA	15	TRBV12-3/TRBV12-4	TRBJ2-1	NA	TGTGCCAGCTCTCCGTGGAGTTCATCGGGCAATGAGCAGTTCTTC	CASSPWSSSGNEQFF
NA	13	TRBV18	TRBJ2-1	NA	TGTGCCAGCTCACCAGGTCGCAGGGAGGAGCAGTTCTTC	CASSPGRREEQFF
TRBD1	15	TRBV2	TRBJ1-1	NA	TGTGCCAGCAGTGAAGGGACAGGGATGTACACTGAAGCTTTCTTT	CASSEGTGMYTEAFF
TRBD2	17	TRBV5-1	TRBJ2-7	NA	TGCGCCAGCAGCGTTGGGGCTAGCGGGACTACCTCCTACGAGCAGTACTTC	CASSVGASGTTSYEQYF
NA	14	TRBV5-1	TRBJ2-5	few	TGCGCCAGCAGCTTGGAATCCAACGGAGAGACCCAGTACTTC	CASSLESNGETQYF
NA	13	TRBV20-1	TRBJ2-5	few	TGCAGTGCTAGACAGCGGCCTCGAGAGACCCAGTACTTC	CSARQRPRETQYF
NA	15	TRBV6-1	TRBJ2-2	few	TGTGCCAGCAGCCGTGGGACAAAAAACACCGGGGAGCTGTTTTTT	CASSRGTKNTGELFF
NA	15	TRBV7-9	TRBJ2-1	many	TGTGCCAGCAGCTTAGGGTGGGGGGCATACAATGAGCAGTTCTTC	CASSLGWGAYNEQFF
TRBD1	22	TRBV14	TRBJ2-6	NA	TGTGCCAGCAGCCAACTCGTATATAGACAGGGGGCCCTCATCTCTGGGGCCAACGTCCTGACTTTC	CASSQLVYRQGALISGANVLTF
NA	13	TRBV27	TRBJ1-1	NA	TGTGCCAGCAGTCCCTGGATGAACACTGAAGCTTTCTTT	CASSPWMNTEAFF
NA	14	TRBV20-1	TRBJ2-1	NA	TGCAGTGCTAGAGCCAGGAGCTCCTACAATGAGCAGTTCTTC	CSARARSSYNEQFF